The T cell receptor beta chain described here comes from a study of blood T cell repertoires in COVID-19. Study background: Italy, Spain and the United States were the sources of the convalescent and acute COVID-19 samples.

Per the study methods: Amplified reference gene primers provided the basis for estimating nucleated cell counts. The data were produced by immunoSEQ multiplex PCR, yet TCRdb's version contains in-frame clones alone and is incomplete. The DNA was the basis for D and trimming; V, J and clone size are from that table. The sample has around 290,000 clones; around 89% are singletons. CDR3 length equals 14 residues. V lost 5 bases, J lost 4 bases, and 6 bases stayed unmatched. Germline CDR1 PRHDT, CDR2 FYEKMQ (reference sequence). The clonotype comes from a man aged 35 to 55 with acute or convalescent COVID-19. The sample taken for sequencing was peripheral blood. The rearrangement joins TRBV13 to TRBJ2-5; 8 bases line up with TRBD2. DNA for the CDR3: TGTGCCAGCAGCCCCCGGGGGGGAGGAGAGACCCAGTACTTC. Translating gives CASSPRGGGETQYF.